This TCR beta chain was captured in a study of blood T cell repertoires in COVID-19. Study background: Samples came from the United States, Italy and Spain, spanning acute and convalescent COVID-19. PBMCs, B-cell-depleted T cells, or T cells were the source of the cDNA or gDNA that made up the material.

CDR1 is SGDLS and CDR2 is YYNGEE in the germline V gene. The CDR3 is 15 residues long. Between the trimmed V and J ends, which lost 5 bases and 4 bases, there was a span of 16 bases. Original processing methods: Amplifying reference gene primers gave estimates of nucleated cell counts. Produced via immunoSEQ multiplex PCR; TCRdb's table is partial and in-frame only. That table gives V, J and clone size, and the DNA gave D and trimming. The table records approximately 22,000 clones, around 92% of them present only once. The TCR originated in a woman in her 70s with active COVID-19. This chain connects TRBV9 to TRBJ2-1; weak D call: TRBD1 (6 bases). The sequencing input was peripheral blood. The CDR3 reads CASRLTGTTYNEQFF. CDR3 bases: TGTGCCAGCAGGTTAACCGGGACAACGTACAATGAGCAGTTCTTC.